The next 10 T cell receptor beta chains were all read from a single sample in a study of T cell repertoires in cytomegalovirus infection. TCRdb passed the reads through MiXCR, listing each CDR3 protein once. This table holds nearly 450,000 distinct CDR3 sequences, around 32% found once. Sequenced sample: PBMCs. Every receptor here comes from a human donor in good health (CMV status not recorded). Some clones in this sample may be carry-over from other donors' samples.

The chain couples TRBV28 to TRBJ2-5; possibly TRBD2 for D (6 bases). Germline values: CDR1 MDHEN, CDR2 SYDVKM. This CDR3 region has 16 residues. DNA of the CDR3: TGTGCAATCAGTTTATGGGCTAGCGTGCCCCAAGAGACCCAGTACTTC. As protein: CAISLWASVPQETQYF. The full variable domain, with the rest looked up from reference TRBV28 and TRBJ2-5, is DVKVTQSSRYLVKRTGEKVFLECVQDMDHENMFWYRQDPGLGLRLIYFSYDVKMKEKGDIPEGYSVSREKKERFSLILESASTNQTSMYLCAISLWASVPQETQYFGPGTRLLVL.

This clonotype was seen at least ten times. The chain combines TRBV27 with TRBJ2-7, with D perhaps given as TRBD1 or TRBD2 (5 bases each). The V gene lost 8 bases and the J gene lost 6 bases, with 20 bases spanning the gap. CDR3 size: 14 residues. From germline, CDR1 is MNHEY and CDR2 SMNVEV (reference sequence). The CDR3 DNA reads TGTGCCAGCTCTCAGAGCGGACCGGGGCTCGAGCAGTACTTC. It encodes CASSQSGPGLEQYF.

The chain recombines TRBV6-6 with TRBJ2-7; 8 nucleotides match TRBD1. This CDR3 has 15 amino acids. V dropped 7 bases and J dropped 6; count of bases not matched to a gene: 14. CDR1 and CDR2 from the germline V gene are MNHNY and SVGAGI (reference sequence). Here the CDR3 reads CASTQTGVRDSEQYF. Here the CDR3 DNA reads TGTGCCAGCACTCAGACAGGGGTTCGGGATAGCGAGCAGTACTTC.

As to this clonotype: This could be a read error, since a much larger clone is one nucleotide away. The chain is built from TRBV7-8 and TRBJ1-6; TRBD1 agrees at 9 bases. Germline CDR1 SGHVS, CDR2 FQNEAQ. The CDR3 is made up of 15 amino acids. CDR3 nucleotide sequence: TGTGCCAGCAGCTTAGTGGGGGGACAGGGTTCACCCCTCAACTTT. Translation gives CASSLVGGQGSPLNF.

The table lists this clonotype with a few counts. The CDR3, as DNA: TGCAGTGCTACCAGACAGCATGGCTACACCTTC. As protein: CSATRQHGYTF. The gene calls are TRBV20-1 and TRBJ1-2, with D possibly matching TRBD1 (5 bases). The germline V and J ends were trimmed by 4 bases and 6 bases, with 9 bases remaining between them. In germline, CDR1 is DFQATT, CDR2 SNEGSKA (reference sequence). This CDR3 is 11 amino acids long.

The genes are TRBV6-1 and TRBJ1-5; D may be TRBD1 (5 bases). The germline CDR1 and CDR2 sequences are MNHNS and SASEGT. The CDR3 extends over 13 amino acids. Trimming cost V 9 bases and J 2 bases, with 11 bases left between them. CDR3 bases: TGTGCCAGTCAGGGAAGCGGCAATCAGCCCCAGCATTTT. Amino acid sequence: CASQGSGNQPQHF.

The V call is TRBV20-1, the J call TRBJ1-6; D is uncertain. The CDR3 is made up of 16 amino acids. Germline CDR1 reads DFQATT; CDR2 reads SNEGSKA (reference sequence). The ends were cut back, 3 bases at V and 1 base at J, with 13 bases in the middle. In DNA, the CDR3 is TGCAGTGCTAGCCCTTTGCTGTGGTCCTATAATTCACCCCTCCACTTT. Translation: CSASPLLWSYNSPLHF.

The V call is TRBV7-8, the J call TRBJ2-5, with D maybe TRBD2 (6 bases). Germline V gene lookup returns CDR1 SGHVS and CDR2 FQNEAQ. The CDR3 runs 17 residues. Deletions cut 1 base from V and 1 base from J, with 16 bases between. The CDR3: CASSLGFGRDVQETQYF. In DNA form, the CDR3 reads TGTGCCAGCAGCTTAGGGTTCGGGCGGGACGTCCAAGAGACCCAGTACTTC.

This clonotype was seen at least ten times. V and J are TRBV7-2 and TRBJ2-1; no definite D call. Between the trimmed V and J ends, which lost 5 bases and 6 bases, there was a span of 8 bases. There are 12 residues in the CDR3. Looked up from germline, CDR1 is SGHTA and CDR2 is FQGNSA. The CDR3 DNA reads as TGTGCCAGCAGCCTCCCGGTCAATGAGCAGTTCTTC. It encodes CASSLPVNEQFF. The full variable domain, rest sourced from reference TRBV7-2 and TRBJ2-1, is GAGVSQSPSNKVTEKGKDVELRCDPISGHTALYWYRQSLGQGLEFLIYFQGNSAPDKSGLPSDRFSAERTGGSVSTLTIQRTQQEDSAVYLCASSLPVNEQFFGPGTRLTVL.

Worth noting for this clonotype: One base away lies a much larger clone, so this may be a sequencing read error. In this CDR3 the conserved last residue, phenylalanine or tryptophan, is missing, so a read error is likely. The rearrangement links TRBV7-8 to TRBJ2-1; 8 bases agree with TRBD2. V shed 3 bases and J 3 bases; nucleotides not matched to a gene: 7. The CDR3 loop spans 16 amino acids. Germline lookup yields CDR1 SGHVS and CDR2 FQNEAQ. The CDR3 DNA follows: TGTGCCAGCAGCTTTGTGGAGCGGGGGCTCTACAATGAGCAGTTCTCC. Translating it yields CASSFVERGLYNEQFS.